Each of the 17 T cell receptor beta chains below was sequenced from the same sample in a study of T cell repertoires in cytomegalovirus infection. TCRdb reprocessed the reads with MiXCR, giving one entry per CDR3 protein. Of hundreds of thousands of distinct CDR3 sequences in the sample, 20% to 25% are singletons; the top ten hold roughly 8%. The specimen sequenced was CD8+ T cells from PBMCs. The origin of the receptors is a human donor in good health (CMV status not recorded). Some clones in this sample may be carry-over from other donors' samples.

The genes are TRBV13 and TRBJ2-6, with 8 positions matching TRBD2. This CDR3 has 18 amino acids. V was pared by 4 bases and J by 0 bases, with 8 bases of the junction left unmatched. Per the germline V gene, CDR1 is PRHDT and CDR2 is FYEKMQ (reference sequence). CDR3 bases: TGTGCCAGCAGCTCCCGGGGGGGGGAGAACTCTGGGGCCAACGTCCTGACTTTC. This translates into CASSSRGGENSGANVLTF.

This chain uses TRBV4-1 with TRBJ2-2; 9 nucleotides line up with TRBD1. Germline-derived CDR1 and CDR2 are MGHRA and YSYEKL. This CDR3 has 15 residues. Losses at the gene ends were 3 bases for V and 5 bases for J; bases not matched to a gene: 4. This CDR3 is CASSQRTGETGELFF. The CDR3, as DNA: TGCGCCAGCAGCCAGCGGACAGGGGAGACCGGGGAGCTGTTTTTT.

The chain has TRBV29-1 and TRBJ2-7; 11 bases align to TRBD2. Germline lookup yields CDR1 SQVTM and CDR2 ANQGSEA. CDR3 length: 14 amino acids. With V trimmed by 5 bases and J by 4 bases, 7 bases remained unmatched. CDR3: CSVNGLAGGYEQYF. The CDR3 coding sequence is TGCAGCGTTAACGGCCTAGCGGGGGGTTACGAGCAGTACTTC.

This chain uses TRBV5-4 with TRBJ2-7; perhaps TRBD2 as D (6 bases). Germline V gene data show CDR1 as SGHNT and CDR2 as YYREEE (reference sequence). This CDR3 contains 13 residues. The V gene lost 0 bases and the J gene lost 5 bases, with 9 bases spanning the gap. For the CDR3, the DNA is TGTGCCAGCAGCTTGGATGGCGGGGACGAGCAGTACTTC. Translating gives CASSLDGGDEQYF.

This clonotype was detected many times. The chain is built from TRBV7-6 and TRBJ1-1; D ambiguous. In germline, CDR1 is SGHVS, CDR2 FNYEAQ. V lost 1 base and J 4 bases, leaving 10 bases between the germline ends. The CDR3 runs to 14 residues. The CDR3 loop reads CASSLGGFSTEAFF. The CDR3 region has the DNA TGTGCCAGCAGCTTAGGGGGTTTTAGCACTGAAGCTTTCTTT.

This clonotype was counted only a few times. The CDR3, as DNA: TGTGCCAGCAGTTACTTGACCCAGGGTGGCGAGCAGTACGTC. Its translation: CASSYLTQGGEQYV. The chain carries TRBV6-6 and TRBJ2-7; D perhaps matches TRBD1 (5 bases). The germline V gene has CDR1 MNHNY and CDR2 SVGAGI (reference sequence). The ends were cut back, 1 base at V and 6 bases at J, with 13 bases in the middle. The CDR3 extends over 14 amino acids.

This clonotype was observed at least ten times. The CDR3 here is CASSFMEYMGSGELFF. The CDR3 DNA reads as TGTGCCAGCAGTTTTATGGAATATATGGGTTCAGGGGAGCTGTTTTTT. The V call is TRBV28, the J call TRBJ2-2; D is unclear. Per germline, CDR1 MDHEN and CDR2 SYDVKM. Between the trimmed V and J ends, which lost 3 bases and 8 bases, there was a span of 19 bases. The CDR3 runs to 16 residues. Supplemented by reference TRBV28 and TRBJ2-2, the full variable domain reads DVKVTQSSRYLVKRTGEKVFLECVQDMDHENMFWYRQDPGLGLRLIYFSYDVKMKEKGDIPEGYSVSREKKERFSLILESASTNQTSMYLCASSFMEYMGSGELFFGEGSRLTVL.

This clonotype was counted many times. The genes are TRBV7-9 and TRBJ2-5; possible D gene TRBD1, 5 bases. The CDR3 sequence is 16 residues long. CDR1 is SEHNR and CDR2 is FQNEAQ in the germline V gene (reference sequence). V was shortened by 5 bases and J by 3 bases, with 19 bases between the two germline ends. CDR3 amino acids: CASSPEKGLSKETQYF. Written as DNA, the CDR3 is TGTGCCAGCAGCCCGGAGAAGGGGTTGTCGAAAGAGACCCAGTACTTC.

In this sample, this clonotype turned up a few times. J is TRBJ2-1 and V is TRBV29-1; 7 bases are a match to TRBD1. Per the germline V gene, CDR1 is SQVTM and CDR2 is ANQGSEA. The length of the CDR3 is 13 residues. Trimming removed 8 bases from V and 7 bases from J; junction bases left unmatched: 11. CDR3 sequence: CSHSQGIRNEQFF. The CDR3 DNA is TGCAGCCACTCACAGGGGATACGGAATGAGCAGTTCTTC.

Many counts were recorded for this clonotype. The chain is built from TRBV7-6 and TRBJ2-7, with 12 nucleotides matching TRBD2. The CDR3 has 14 amino acids. Per the germline V gene, CDR1 is SGHVS and CDR2 is FNYEAQ. V lost 4 bases, J lost 7 bases, and 5 bases stayed unmatched. The CDR3 protein is CASSSEGLAGEQYF. The CDR3 bases are TGTGCCAGCAGCTCGGAAGGACTAGCGGGGGAGCAGTACTTC.

This clonotype has a count of ten or more. The CDR3 DNA is TGTGCCAGCAGCACCTTCGGCAATGAGCAGTTCTTC. It translates to CASSTFGNEQFF. V gene TRBV7-2 combines with J gene TRBJ2-1; D not resolved. The length of the CDR3 is 12 residues. V was trimmed by 5 bases and J by 6 bases, leaving 8 bases between them. Germline CDR1 is SGHTA and CDR2 is FQGNSA.

The chain uses TRBV20-1 and TRBJ2-1; possible D gene TRBD2, 7 bases. CDR3 size: 18 residues. Trimming took 0 bases from V and 7 from J, leaving 25 bases between them. Germline loops: CDR1 DFQATT, CDR2 SNEGSKA (reference sequence). The CDR3 is CSARDSRGAAGFWNEQFF. The CDR3, as DNA: TGCAGTGCTAGAGATTCACGGGGGGCCGCCGGTTTTTGGAATGAGCAGTTCTTC.

This clonotype has a count of ten or more. The V gene is TRBV20-1, the J gene TRBJ1-6, with D unresolved. There are 17 residues in the CDR3. Trimming took off 0 bases at V and 7 bases at J, with 19 bases between the two ends. Germline V gives CDR1 DFQATT, CDR2 SNEGSKA (reference sequence). The CDR3 DNA is TGCAGTGCTAGAGATCTGGTGAAGGGAGAGTGGAATTCACCCCTCCACTTT. Translated: CSARDLVKGEWNSPLHF.

This clonotype came up many times. This chain connects TRBV6-6 to TRBJ2-3; TRBD2 might be the D (5 bases). Trimming removed 1 base from V and 2 bases from J, with 10 bases in between. Per the germline V gene, CDR1 is MNHNY and CDR2 is SVGAGI (reference sequence). The CDR3 is 15 residues long. In DNA, the CDR3 is TGTGCCAGCAGTTACTTCCCGAGGGACACAGATACGCAGTATTTT. This gives the protein CASSYFPRDTDTQYF.

This clonotype was detected ten times or more. The V call is TRBV27, the J call TRBJ1-1; weak D call: TRBD1 (5 bases). Per germline, CDR1 MNHEY and CDR2 SMNVEV (reference sequence). The V end was cut by 5 bases, the J end by 0 bases, with 10 bases between. There are 14 residues in the CDR3. The CDR3 DNA is TGTGCCAGCAGTCCCAGACAGTTGAACACTGAAGCTTTCTTT. Translation: CASSPRQLNTEAFF.

A few counts support this clonotype. CDR3 in amino acids: CASRGQSYEQYV. The CDR3 DNA reads TGTGCCAGCAGAGGACAGTCCTACGAGCAGTACGTC. The chain employs TRBV2 and TRBJ2-7; possible D gene TRBD1, 6 bases. The CDR3 covers 12 residues. CDR1 SNHLY and CDR2 FYNNEI come from the germline V gene. Between the trimmed V and J ends, which lost 6 bases and 1 base, there was a span of 7 bases.

The chain has TRBV20-1 and TRBJ2-2; tentatively, D is TRBD1 (6 bases). The V gene's germline CDR1 is DFQATT and CDR2 SNEGSKA (reference sequence). V was cut by 7 bases and J by 2 bases, with 11 bases left in between. The CDR3 covers 13 residues. The CDR3 DNA is TGCAGTGTCCCGGACAGAAACACCGGGGAGCTGTTTTTT. It translates to CSVPDRNTGELFF.